This T cell receptor (beta chain) was identified during a study of blood T cell repertoires in COVID-19. Authors' processing steps: Estimates of nucleated cell counts were drawn from the amplification of reference gene primers. The repertoire was sequenced with immunoSEQ multiplex PCR; TCRdb's copy has only in-frame clones and lacks some. That table furnishes V, J and clone size, whereas the DNA furnished D and trimming. The table lists about 210,000 clones, about 84% of them singletons. Germline V lookup: CDR1 SNHLY, CDR2 FYNNEI. The germline V and J ends were trimmed by 7 bases and 5 bases, with 14 bases remaining between them. This CDR3 has 13 residues.

The specimen was PBMCs or T cells enriched from blood (not recorded which). The source of this sequence is a man younger than 40 with acute COVID-19. The rearrangement uses TRBV2 and TRBJ2-5; D is ambiguous. The CDR3 reads CASILRSRETQYF. In DNA form, the CDR3 reads TGTGCCAGCATCTTGCGTTCGAGGGAGACCCAGTACTTC.